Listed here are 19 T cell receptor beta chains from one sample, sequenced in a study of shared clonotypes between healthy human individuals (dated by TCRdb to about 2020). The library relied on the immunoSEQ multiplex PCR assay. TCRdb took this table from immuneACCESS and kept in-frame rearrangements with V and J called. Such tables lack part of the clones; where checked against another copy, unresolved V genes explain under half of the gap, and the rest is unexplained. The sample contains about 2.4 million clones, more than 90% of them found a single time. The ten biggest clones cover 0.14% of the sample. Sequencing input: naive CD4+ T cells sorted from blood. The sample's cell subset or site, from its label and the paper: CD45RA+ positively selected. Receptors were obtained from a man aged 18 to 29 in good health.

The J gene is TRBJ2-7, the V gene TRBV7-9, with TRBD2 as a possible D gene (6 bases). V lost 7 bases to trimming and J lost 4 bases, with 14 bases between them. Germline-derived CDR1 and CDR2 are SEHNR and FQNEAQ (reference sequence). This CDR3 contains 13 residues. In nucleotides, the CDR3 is TGTGCCAGCACCTCCGGGAGTTCATACGAGCAGTACTTC. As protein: CASTSGSSYEQYF.

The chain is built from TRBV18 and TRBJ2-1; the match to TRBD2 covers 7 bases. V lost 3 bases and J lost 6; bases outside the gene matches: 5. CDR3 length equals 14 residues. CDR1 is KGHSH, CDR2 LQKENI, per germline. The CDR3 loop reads CASSPATGGNEQFF. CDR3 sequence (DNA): TGTGCCAGCTCACCTGCGACGGGAGGCAATGAGCAGTTCTTC.

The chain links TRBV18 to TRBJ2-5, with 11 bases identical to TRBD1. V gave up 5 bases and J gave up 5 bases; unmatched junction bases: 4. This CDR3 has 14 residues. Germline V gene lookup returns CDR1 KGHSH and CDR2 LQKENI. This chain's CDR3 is CASSAGTGGETQYF. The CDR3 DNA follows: TGTGCCAGCTCAGCCGGGACAGGGGGTGAGACCCAGTACTTC. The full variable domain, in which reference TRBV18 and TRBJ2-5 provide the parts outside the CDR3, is NAGVMQNPRHLVRRRGQEARLRCSPMKGHSHVYWYRQLPEEGLKFMVYLQKENIIDESGMPKERFSAEFPKEGPSILRIQQVVRGDSAAYFCASSAGTGGETQYFGPGTRLLVL.

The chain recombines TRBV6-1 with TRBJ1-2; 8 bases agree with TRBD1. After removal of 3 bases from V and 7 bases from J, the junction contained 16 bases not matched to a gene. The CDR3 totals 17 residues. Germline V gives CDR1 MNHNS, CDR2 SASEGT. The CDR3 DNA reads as TGTGCCAGCAGTGATGGGTTGTGGGCAGGGGGCAGATTTGGCTACACCTTC. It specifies CASSDGLWAGGRFGYTF.

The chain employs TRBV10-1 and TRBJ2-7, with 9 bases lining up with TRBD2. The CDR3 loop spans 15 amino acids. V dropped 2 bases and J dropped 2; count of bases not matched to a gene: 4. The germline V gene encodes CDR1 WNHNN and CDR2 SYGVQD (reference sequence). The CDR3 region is CASSEATSGAYEQYF. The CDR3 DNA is TGCGCCAGCAGTGAGGCGACTAGCGGAGCCTACGAGCAGTACTTC.

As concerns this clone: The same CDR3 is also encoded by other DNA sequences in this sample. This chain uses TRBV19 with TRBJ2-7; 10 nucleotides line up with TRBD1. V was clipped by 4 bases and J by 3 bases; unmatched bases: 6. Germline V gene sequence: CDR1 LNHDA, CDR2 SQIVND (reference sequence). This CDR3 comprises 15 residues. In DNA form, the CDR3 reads TGTGCCAGTAGTAGACCGGGACAGGGGATCTACGAGCAGTACTTC. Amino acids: CASSRPGQGIYEQYF.

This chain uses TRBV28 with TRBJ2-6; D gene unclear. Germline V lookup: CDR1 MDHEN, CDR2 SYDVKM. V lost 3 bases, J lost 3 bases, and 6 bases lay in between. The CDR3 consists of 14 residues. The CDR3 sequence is CASSLPGGANVLTF. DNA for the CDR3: TGTGCCAGCAGTTTGCCAGGTGGGGCCAACGTCCTGACTTTC. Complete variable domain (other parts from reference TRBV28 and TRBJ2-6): DVKVTQSSRYLVKRTGEKVFLECVQDMDHENMFWYRQDPGLGLRLIYFSYDVKMKEKGDIPEGYSVSREKKERFSLILESASTNQTSMYLCASSLPGGANVLTFGAGSRLTVL.

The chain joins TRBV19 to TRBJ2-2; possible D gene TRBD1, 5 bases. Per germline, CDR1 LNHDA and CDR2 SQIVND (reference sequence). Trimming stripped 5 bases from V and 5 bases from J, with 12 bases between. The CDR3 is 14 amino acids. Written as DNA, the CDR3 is TGTGCCAGTAGTCCAGGGTCATGGACCGGGGAGCTGTTTTTT. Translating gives CASSPGSWTGELFF.

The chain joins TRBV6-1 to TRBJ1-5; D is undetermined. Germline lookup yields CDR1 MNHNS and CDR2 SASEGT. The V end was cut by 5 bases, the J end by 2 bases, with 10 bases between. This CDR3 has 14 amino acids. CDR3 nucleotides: TGTGCCAGCAGTTTAAGCGGGGGCAATCAGCCCCAGCATTTT. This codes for CASSLSGGNQPQHF.

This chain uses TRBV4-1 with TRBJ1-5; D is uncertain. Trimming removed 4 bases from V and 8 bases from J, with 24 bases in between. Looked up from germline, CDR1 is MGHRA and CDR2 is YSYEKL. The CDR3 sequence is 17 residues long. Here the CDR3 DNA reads TGCGCCAGCAGCCCTGGTAACGGACGCGGAGCCGACAAGCCCCAGCATTTT. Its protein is CASSPGNGRGADKPQHF.

The CDR3 loop is CSARQTDTQYF. Written as DNA, the CDR3 is TGCAGTGCTAGACAGACAGATACGCAGTATTTT. This chain joins TRBV20-1 and TRBJ2-3; no clear D gene. The V end was cut by 2 bases, the J end by 3 bases, with 3 bases between. The CDR3 covers 11 residues. Looked up from germline, CDR1 is DFQATT and CDR2 is SNEGSKA (reference sequence).

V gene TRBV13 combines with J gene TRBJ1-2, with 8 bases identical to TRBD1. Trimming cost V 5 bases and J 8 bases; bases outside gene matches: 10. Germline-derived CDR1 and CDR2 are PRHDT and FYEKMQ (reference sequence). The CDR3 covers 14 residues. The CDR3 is CASSTGQGSRGYTF. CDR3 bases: TGTGCCAGCAGCACCGGACAGGGATCTCGCGGCTACACCTTC.

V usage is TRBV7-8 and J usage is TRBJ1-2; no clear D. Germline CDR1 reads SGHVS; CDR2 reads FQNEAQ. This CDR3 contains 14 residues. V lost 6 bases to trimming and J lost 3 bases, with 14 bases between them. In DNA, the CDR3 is TGTGCCAGCAGTCCCGACGGTTTATACTATGGCTACACCTTC. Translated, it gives CASSPDGLYYGYTF.

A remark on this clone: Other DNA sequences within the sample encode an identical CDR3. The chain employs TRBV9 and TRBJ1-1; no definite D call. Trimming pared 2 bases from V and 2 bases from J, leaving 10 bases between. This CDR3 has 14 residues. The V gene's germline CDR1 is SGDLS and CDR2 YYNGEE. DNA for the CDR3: TGTGCCAGCAGCGTCGGGCCCTCCAACACTGAAGCTTTCTTT. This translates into CASSVGPSNTEAFF.

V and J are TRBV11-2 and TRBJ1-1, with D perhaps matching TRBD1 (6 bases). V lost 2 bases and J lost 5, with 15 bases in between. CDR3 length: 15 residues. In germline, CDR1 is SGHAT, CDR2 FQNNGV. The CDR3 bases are TGTGCCAGCAGCTTAAGGGAGAGGGGGTCGACTGAAGCTTTCTTT. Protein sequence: CASSLRERGSTEAFF.

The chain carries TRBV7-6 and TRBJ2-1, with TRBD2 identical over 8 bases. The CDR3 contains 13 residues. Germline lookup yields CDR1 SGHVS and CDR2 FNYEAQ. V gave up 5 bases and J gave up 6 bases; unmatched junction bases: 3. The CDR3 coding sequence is TGTGCCAGCAGCCCAAGCGGGGGCAATGAGCAGTTCTTC. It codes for CASSPSGGNEQFF.

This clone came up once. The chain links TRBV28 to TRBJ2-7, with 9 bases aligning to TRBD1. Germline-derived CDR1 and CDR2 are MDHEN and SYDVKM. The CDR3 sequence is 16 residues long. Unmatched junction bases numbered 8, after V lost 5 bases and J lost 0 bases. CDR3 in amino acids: CASSAPGQGLSYEQYF. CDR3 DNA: TGTGCCAGCAGTGCCCCGGGACAGGGACTCTCCTACGAGCAGTACTTC.

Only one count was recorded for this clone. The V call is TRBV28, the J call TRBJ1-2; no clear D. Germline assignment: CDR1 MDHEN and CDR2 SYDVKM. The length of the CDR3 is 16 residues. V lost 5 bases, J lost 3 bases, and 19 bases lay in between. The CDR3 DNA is TGTGCCAGCAGTCCCCCTCAACATAGGGTTTACTATGGCTACACCTTC. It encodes CASSPPQHRVYYGYTF.

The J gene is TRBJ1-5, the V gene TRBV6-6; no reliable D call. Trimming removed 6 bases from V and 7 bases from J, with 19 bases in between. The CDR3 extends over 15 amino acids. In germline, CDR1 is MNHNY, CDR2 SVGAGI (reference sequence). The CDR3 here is CASSRLVDTAQPQHF. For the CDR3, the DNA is TGTGCCAGCAGCCGACTGGTTGACACAGCCCAGCCCCAGCATTTT.